The clone carrying this T cell receptor beta chain was seen once. This entry is derived from a study of radiotherapy plus CTLA-4 blockade in lung cancer. The method was immunoSEQ multiplex PCR; TCRdb's version includes in-frame clones alone and lacks a portion of them. Among around 45,000 clones listed, about 88% were seen once. The study gave focal radiation plus ipilimumab CTLA-4 blockade to patients with chemo-refractory metastatic non-small-cell lung cancer. The CDR3 spans 16 residues. CDR1 is MNHEY and CDR2 is SMNVEV in the germline V gene (reference sequence). The V gene end was trimmed by 5 bases and the J gene end by 6 bases; junction bases not matched to a gene: 7.

This sequence joins TRBV27 and TRBJ2-1; 13 bases align to TRBD2. This specimen consisted of peripheral blood, obtained from a patient treated with radiotherapy plus ipilimumab. The TCR sequence derives from a human donor with non-small cell lung cancer whose response to radiotherapy plus ipilimumab could not be evaluated. This chain's CDR3 is CASSPRTSGSTNEQFF. CDR3 nucleotide sequence: TGTGCCAGCAGTCCCCGGACTAGCGGGAGTACCAATGAGCAGTTCTTC.